This TCR beta chain was observed in a study of blood T cells in healthy people across ages. Worth noting for this clonotype: The target antigen is unknown.

It was with a sample-barcoded 5' primer and a J-beta primer mix that a second PCR of roughly 6 to 12 cycles was run. From the 5' RACE reads, TCRdb called clonotypes with MiXCR, one entry per CDR3 protein. The sample has approximately 800,000 distinct CDR3 sequences; roughly 40% are singletons. The study, taken as a whole, reports: Greater diversity and more naive CD4+ cells were seen in long-lived donors than in aged donors. PBMCs went unsorted, and a conclusive naive versus antigen-experienced comparison was therefore prevented.

The study drew donors from healthy Caucasian individuals in Russia aged roughly 6 to 90. Total RNA extraction produced at least 5.5 micrograms (per sample) for the study. V dropped 1 base and J dropped 5 bases, with 20 bases sitting between them. The CDR3 spans 16 residues. Germline V gives CDR1 DFQATT, CDR2 SNEGSKA (reference sequence). Source material: blood. The chain couples TRBV20-1 to TRBJ2-5; maybe TRBD2 (6 bases). The sequence was collected from a man between 18 and 35 years old in good health. Here the CDR3 DNA reads TGCAGTGCTAGAGTATGGGGGGAATCTGGCCGGGAGACCCAGTACTTC. This gives the protein CSARVWGESGRETQYF.